The text below deals with one TCR beta chain. Antigen: not known. The junction differs from germline at one of its ends, possibly a read error. Germline CDR1 and CDR2: SGHRS and YFSETQ. This CDR3 has 13 amino acids. These data belong to a study of cytomegalovirus exposure and HLA in healthy donors. Study-level points and caveats: The authors judged a highly shared variant cluster likely a sequencing artifact. Donor immune exposure was known only as CMV serostatus. Reports described diagnosis of cytomegalovirus status by the classifier as highly specific and sensitive.

PCR employed 60 Vbeta and 13 Jbeta primers. Sequencing was performed with immunoSEQ multiplex PCR; in TCRdb, only in-frame clones are kept and a portion is missing. The sample shows about 170,000 clones, 65% to 90% of them seen only once. Sequenced input: PBMCs. The TCR originated in a male donor in good health and CMV-seronegative. The chain couples TRBV5-1 to TRBJ1-3; a weak D match, TRBD1 (6 bases). CDR3 coding DNA: TGCGCCAGCACAGAGGGGGACGCAAACGCCATATATTTT. The encoded protein is CASTEGDANAIYF.